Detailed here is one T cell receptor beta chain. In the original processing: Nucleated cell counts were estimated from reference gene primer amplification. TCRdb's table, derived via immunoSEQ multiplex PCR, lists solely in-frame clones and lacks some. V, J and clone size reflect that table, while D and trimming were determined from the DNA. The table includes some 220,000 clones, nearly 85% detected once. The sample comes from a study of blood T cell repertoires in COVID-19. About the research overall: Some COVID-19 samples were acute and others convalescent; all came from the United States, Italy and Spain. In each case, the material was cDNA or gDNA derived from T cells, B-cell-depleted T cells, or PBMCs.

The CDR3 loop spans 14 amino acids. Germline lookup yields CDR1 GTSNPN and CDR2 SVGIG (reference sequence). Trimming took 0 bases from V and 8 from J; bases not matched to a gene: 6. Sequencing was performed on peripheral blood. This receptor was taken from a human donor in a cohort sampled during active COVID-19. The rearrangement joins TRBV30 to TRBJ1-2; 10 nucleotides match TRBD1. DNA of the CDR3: TGTGCCTGGAGTGTACGAGGACAGGGGGTGGGCTACACCTTC. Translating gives CAWSVRGQGVGYTF.